This record covers a single T cell receptor beta chain. The data were obtained in a study of PD-L1 blockade in urothelial cancer. Overall study: Patients commenced atezolizumab in 2014, and it was given at 1,200 mg intravenously every 3 weeks. After treatment start, blood was analyzed at 3 weeks (second dose) and at 6 weeks.

Indicated time point: pretreatment peripheral blood. The data were produced by immunoSEQ multiplex PCR, yet TCRdb's version contains in-frame clones alone and is incomplete. Among about 51,000 clones listed, about 82% were seen once. The CDR3 has 13 amino acids. V dropped 5 bases and J dropped 6 bases, with 12 bases sitting between them. The germline CDR1 and CDR2 sequences are SGHNT and YYREEE (reference sequence). The sample was PBMCs, taken around atezolizumab (anti-PD-L1) treatment. This rearrangement joins TRBV5-4 to TRBJ2-1; tentatively, D is TRBD2 (5 bases). The sequence derives from a man aged 60-69 years with urothelial cancer. CDR3 bases: TGTGCCAGCAGGTACCCTAGCATCAATGAGCAGTTCTTC. Its translation: CASRYPSINEQFF.